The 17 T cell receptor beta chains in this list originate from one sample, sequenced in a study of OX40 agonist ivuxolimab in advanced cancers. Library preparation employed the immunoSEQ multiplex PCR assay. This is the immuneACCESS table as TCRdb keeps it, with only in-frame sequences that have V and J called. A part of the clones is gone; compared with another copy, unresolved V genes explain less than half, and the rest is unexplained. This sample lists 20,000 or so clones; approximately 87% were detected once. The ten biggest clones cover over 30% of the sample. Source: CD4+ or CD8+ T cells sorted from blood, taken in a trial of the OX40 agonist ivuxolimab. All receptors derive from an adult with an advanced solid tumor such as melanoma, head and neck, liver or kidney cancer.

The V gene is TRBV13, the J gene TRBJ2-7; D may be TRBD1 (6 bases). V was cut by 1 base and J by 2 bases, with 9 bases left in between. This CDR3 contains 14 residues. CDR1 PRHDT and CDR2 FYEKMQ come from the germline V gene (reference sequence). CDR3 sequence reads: CASSLEGVTYEQYF. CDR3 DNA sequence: TGTGCCAGCAGCTTAGAGGGGGTCACCTACGAGCAGTACTTC.

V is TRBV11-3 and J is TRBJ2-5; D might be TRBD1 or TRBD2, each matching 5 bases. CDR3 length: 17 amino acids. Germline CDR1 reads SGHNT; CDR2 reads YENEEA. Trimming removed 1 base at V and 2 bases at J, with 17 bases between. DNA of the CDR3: TGTGCCAGCAGCTTAGGCAAAAGGGACGGTTCTCAAGAGACCCAGTACTTC. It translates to CASSLGKRDGSQETQYF.

The CDR3 sequence: CASSVDPSRNTGELFF. In nucleotides, the CDR3 is TGTGCCAGCAGCGTAGATCCTAGCAGAAACACCGGGGAGCTGTTTTTT. This chain links TRBV9 with TRBJ2-2; maybe TRBD2 (5 bases). The CDR3 length is 16 residues. The germline V gene has CDR1 SGDLS and CDR2 YYNGEE. Trimming took off 0 bases at V and 2 bases at J, with 11 bases between the two ends.

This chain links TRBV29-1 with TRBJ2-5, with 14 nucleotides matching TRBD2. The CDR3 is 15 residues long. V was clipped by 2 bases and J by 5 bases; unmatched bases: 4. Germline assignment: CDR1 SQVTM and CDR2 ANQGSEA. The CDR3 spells CSVEPGLAGAETQYF. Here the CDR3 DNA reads TGCAGCGTTGAACCGGGACTAGCGGGAGCGGAGACCCAGTACTTC.

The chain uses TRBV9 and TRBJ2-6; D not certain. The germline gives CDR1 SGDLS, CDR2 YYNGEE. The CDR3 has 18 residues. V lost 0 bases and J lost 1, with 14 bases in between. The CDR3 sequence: CASSVGPRTASGANVLTF. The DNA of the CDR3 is TGTGCCAGCAGCGTAGGCCCCCGGACGGCGTCTGGGGCCAACGTCCTGACTTTC.

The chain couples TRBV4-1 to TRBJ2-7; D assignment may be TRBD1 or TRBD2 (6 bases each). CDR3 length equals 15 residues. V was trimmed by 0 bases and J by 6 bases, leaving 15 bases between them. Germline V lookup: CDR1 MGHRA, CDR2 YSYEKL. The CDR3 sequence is CASSQDFARGLEQYF. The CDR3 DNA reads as TGCGCCAGCAGCCAAGATTTTGCCCGGGGGCTCGAGCAGTACTTC.

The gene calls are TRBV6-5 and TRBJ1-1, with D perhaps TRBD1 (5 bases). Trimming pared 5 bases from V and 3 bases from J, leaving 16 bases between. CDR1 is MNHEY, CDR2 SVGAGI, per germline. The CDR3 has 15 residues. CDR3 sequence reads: CASSLRSRVDTEAFF. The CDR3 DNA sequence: TGTGCCAGCAGTCTAAGGAGCAGGGTAGACACTGAAGCTTTCTTT.

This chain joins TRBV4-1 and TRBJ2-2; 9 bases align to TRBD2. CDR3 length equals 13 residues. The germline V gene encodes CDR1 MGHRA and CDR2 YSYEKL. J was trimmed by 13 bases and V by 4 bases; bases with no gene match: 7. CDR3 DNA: TGCGCCAGCAGCCCCGGACTAGCGCGGGGGCTGTTTTTT. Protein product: CASSPGLARGLFF.

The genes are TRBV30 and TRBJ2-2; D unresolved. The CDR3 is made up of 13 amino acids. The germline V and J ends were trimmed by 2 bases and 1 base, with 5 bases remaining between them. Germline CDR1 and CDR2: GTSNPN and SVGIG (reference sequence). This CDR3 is CAWSPQNTGELFF. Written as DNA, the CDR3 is TGTGCCTGGAGTCCACAGAACACCGGGGAGCTGTTTTTT. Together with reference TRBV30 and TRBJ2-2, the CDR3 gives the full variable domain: SQTIHQWPATLVQPVGSPLSLECTVEGTSNPNLYWYRQAAGRGLQLLFYSVGIGQISSEVPQNLSASRPQDRQFILSSKKLLLSDSGFYLCAWSPQNTGELFFGEGSRLTVL.

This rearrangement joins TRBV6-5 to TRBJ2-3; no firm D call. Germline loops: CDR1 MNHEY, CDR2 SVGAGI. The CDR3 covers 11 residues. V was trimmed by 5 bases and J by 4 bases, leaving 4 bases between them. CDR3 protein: CASSRSDTQYF. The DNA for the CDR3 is TGTGCCAGCAGTCGTTCAGATACGCAGTATTTT.

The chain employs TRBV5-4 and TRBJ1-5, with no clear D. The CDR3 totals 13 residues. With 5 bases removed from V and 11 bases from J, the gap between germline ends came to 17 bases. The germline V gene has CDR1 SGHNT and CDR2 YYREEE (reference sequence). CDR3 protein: CASSFNGGRAQHF. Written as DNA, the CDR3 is TGTGCCAGCAGTTTCAACGGAGGTCGGGCCCAGCATTTT.

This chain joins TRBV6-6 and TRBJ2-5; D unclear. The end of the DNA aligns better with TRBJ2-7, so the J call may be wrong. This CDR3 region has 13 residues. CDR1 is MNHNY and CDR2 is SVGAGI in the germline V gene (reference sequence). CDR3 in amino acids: CASRTPGSYEQYF. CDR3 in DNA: TGTGCCAGCAGGACGCCAGGCTCCTACGAGCAGTACTTC.

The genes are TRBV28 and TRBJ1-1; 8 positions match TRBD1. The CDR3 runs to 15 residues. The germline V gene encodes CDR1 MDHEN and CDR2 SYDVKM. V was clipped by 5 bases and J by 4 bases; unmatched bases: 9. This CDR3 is CASSASGGAGTEAFF. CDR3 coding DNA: TGTGCCAGCAGTGCATCAGGGGGCGCCGGCACTGAAGCTTTCTTT.

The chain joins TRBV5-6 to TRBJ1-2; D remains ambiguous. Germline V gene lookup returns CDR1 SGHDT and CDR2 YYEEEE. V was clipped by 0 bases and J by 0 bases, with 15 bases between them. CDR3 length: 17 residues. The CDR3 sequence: CASSLDGGWTPNYGYTF. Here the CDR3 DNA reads TGTGCCAGCAGCTTGGACGGCGGCTGGACTCCTAACTATGGCTACACCTTC.

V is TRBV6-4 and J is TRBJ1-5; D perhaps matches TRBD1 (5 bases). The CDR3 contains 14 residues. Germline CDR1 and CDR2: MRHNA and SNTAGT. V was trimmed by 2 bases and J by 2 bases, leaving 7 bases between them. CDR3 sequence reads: CASSDRGGNQPQHF. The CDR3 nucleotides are TGTGCCAGCAGTGACAGGGGCGGCAATCAGCCCCAGCATTTT.

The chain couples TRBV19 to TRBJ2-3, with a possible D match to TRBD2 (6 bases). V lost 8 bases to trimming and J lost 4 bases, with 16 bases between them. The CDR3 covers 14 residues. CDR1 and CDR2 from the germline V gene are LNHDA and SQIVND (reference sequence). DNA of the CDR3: TGTGCCAGTTCGCCGCGGGGCAGCTCAGATACGCAGTATTTT. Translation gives CASSPRGSSDTQYF. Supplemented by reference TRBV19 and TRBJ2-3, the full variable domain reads DGGITQSPKYLFRKEGQNVTLSCEQNLNHDAMYWYRQDPGQGLRLIYYSQIVNDFQKGDIAEGYSVSREKKESFPLTVTSAQKNPTAFYLCASSPRGSSDTQYFGPGTRLTVL.

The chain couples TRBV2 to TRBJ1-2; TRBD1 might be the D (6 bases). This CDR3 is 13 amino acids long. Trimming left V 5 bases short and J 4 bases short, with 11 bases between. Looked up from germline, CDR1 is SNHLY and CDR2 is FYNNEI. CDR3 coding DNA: TGTGCCAGCAGTAACAGGGAGATCTATGGCTACACCTTC. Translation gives CASSNREIYGYTF.